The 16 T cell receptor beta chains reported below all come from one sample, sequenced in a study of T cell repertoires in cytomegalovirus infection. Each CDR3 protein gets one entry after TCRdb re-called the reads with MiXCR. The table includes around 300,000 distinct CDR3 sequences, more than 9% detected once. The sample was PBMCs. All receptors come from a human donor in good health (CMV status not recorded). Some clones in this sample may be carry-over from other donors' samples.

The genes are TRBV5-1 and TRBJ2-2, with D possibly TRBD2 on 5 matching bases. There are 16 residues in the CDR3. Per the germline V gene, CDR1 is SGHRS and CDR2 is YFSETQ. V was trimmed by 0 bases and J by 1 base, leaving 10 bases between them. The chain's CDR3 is CASSLAAGVNTGELFF. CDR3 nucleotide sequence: TGCGCCAGCAGCTTGGCCGCCGGGGTGAACACCGGGGAGCTGTTTTTT.

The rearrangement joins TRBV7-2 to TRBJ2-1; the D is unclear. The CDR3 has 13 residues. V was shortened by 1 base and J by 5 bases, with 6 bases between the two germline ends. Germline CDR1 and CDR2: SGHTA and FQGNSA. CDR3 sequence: CASSLGENNEQFF. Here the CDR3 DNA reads TGTGCCAGCAGCTTAGGAGAGAACAATGAGCAGTTCTTC.

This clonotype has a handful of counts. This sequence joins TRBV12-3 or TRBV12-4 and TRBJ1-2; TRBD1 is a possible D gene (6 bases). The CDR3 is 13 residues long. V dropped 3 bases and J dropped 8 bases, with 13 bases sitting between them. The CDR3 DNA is TGTGCCAGCAGTTTGGTACAGGGAGACGGCTACACCTTC. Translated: CASSLVQGDGYTF.

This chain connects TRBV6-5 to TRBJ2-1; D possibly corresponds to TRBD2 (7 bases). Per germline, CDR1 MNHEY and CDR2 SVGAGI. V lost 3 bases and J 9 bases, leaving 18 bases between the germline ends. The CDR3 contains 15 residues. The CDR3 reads CASSYRGGKRAEQFF. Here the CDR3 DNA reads TGTGCCAGCAGTTATAGGGGGGGGAAGCGGGCTGAGCAGTTCTTC.

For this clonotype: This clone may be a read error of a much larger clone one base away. CDR3 nucleotide sequence: TGCAGTGCTGCCCCGAGCGGGGGGGCTTTCGAGCAGTACGTC. Its translation: CSAAPSGGAFEQYV. The genes are TRBV20-1 and TRBJ2-7, with 10 bases matching TRBD2. The CDR3 is made up of 14 amino acids. Germline V gene sequence: CDR1 DFQATT, CDR2 SNEGSKA (reference sequence). V was pared by 5 bases and J by 6 bases, with 10 bases of the junction left unmatched.

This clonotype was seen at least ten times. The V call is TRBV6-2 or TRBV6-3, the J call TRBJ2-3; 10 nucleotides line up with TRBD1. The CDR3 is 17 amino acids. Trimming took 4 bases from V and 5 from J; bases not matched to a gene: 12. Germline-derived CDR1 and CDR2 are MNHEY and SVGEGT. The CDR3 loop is CASSSRQGAQLGDTQYF. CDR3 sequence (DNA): TGTGCCAGCAGTTCCCGACAGGGGGCCCAGCTTGGAGATACGCAGTATTTT.

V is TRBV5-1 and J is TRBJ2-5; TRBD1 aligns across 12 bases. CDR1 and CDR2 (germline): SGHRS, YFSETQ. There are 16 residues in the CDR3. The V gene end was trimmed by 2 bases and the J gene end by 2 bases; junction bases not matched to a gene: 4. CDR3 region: CASSFWDRGRQETQYF. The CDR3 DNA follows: TGCGCCAGCAGCTTCTGGGACAGGGGGCGGCAAGAGACCCAGTACTTC. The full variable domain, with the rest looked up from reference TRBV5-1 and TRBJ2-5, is KAGVTQTPRYLIKTRGQQVTLSCSPISGHRSVSWYQQTPGQGLQFLFEYFSETQRNKGNFPGRFSGRQFSNSRSEMNVSTLELGDSALYLCASSFWDRGRQETQYFGPGTRLLVL.

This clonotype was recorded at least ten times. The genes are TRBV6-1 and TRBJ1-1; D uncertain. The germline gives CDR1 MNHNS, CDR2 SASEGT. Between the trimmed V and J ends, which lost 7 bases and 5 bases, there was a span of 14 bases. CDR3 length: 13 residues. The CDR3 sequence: CASTETLGTEAFF. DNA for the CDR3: TGTGCCAGCACCGAAACGCTGGGGACTGAAGCTTTCTTT.

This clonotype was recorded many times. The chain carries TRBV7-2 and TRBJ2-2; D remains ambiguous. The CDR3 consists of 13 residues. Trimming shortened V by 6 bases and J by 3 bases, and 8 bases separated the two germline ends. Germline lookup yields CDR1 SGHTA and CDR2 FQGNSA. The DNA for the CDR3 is TGTGCCAGCAGGCTCACCTACACCGGGGAGCTGTTTTTT. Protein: CASRLTYTGELFF.

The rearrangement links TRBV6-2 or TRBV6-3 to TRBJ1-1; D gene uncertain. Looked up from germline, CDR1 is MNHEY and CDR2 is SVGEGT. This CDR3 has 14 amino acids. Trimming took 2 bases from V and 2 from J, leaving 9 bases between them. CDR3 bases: TGTGCCAGCAGTTACGAGAGACTTAACACTGAAGCTTTCTTT. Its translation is CASSYERLNTEAFF.

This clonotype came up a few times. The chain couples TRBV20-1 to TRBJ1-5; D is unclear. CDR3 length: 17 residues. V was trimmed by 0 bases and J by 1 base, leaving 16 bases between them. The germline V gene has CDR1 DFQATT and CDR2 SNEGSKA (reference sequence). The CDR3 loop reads CSARDRGFTDSNQPQHF. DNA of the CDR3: TGCAGTGCTAGAGATAGAGGGTTCACGGACAGCAATCAGCCCCAGCATTTT.

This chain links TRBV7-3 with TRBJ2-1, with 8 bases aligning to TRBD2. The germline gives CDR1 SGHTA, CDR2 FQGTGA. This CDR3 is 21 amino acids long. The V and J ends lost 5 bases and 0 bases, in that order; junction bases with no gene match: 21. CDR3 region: CASSPAGRGPIVWSSYNEQFF. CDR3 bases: TGTGCCAGCAGCCCCGCCGGGAGGGGACCCATAGTGTGGAGCTCCTACAATGAGCAGTTCTTC.

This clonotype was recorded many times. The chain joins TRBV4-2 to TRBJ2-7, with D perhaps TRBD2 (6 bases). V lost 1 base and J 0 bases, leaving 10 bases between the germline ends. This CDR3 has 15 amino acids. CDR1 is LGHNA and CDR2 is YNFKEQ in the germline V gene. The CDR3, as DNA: TGTGCCAGCAGCCAAGTTGCCGGGAGCTCCTACGAGCAGTACTTC. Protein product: CASSQVAGSSYEQYF.

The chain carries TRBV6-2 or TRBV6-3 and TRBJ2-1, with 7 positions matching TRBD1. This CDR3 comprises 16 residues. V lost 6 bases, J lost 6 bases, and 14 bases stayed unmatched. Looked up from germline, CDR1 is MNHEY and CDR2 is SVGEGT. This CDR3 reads CASRPLESTGSNEQFF. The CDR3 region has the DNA TGTGCCAGCAGGCCCCTTGAATCGACAGGGTCCAATGAGCAGTTCTTC.

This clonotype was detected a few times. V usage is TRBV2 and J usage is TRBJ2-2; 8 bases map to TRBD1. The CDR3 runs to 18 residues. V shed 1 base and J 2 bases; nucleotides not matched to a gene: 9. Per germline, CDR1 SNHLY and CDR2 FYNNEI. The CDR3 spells CASSEGAGGMTNTGELFF. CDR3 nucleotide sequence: TGTGCCAGCAGTGAAGGTGCAGGGGGCATGACCAACACCGGGGAGCTGTTTTTT.

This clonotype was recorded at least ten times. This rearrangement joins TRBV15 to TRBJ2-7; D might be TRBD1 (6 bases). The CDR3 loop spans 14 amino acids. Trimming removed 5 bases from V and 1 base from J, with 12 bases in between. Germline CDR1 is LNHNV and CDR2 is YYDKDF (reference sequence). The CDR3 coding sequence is TGTGCCACCAGCTCACGGACAGAATCCTACGAGCAGTACTTC. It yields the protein CATSSRTESYEQYF.